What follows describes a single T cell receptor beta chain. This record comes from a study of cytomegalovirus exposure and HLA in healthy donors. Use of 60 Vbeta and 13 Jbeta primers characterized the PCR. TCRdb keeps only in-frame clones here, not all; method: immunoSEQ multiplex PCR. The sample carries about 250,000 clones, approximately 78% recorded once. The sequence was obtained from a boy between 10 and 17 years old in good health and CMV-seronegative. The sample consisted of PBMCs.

CDR3 coding DNA: TGTGCCAGCAGGCCGGGACTGAGGTCTGGAAACACCATATATTTT. Protein: CASRPGLRSGNTIYF. The chain links TRBV6-5 to TRBJ1-3, with D maybe TRBD1 (5 bases). The CDR3 covers 15 residues. V was cut by 6 bases and J by 1 base, with 13 bases left in between. Germline CDR1 reads MNHEY; CDR2 reads SVGAGI.